This TCR beta chain was captured in a study of OX40 agonist ivuxolimab in advanced cancers. Only in-frame clones appear in the TCRdb table, and some are missing; sequencing was by immunoSEQ multiplex PCR. Of 95,000 to 110,000 clones listed, approximately 89% were seen once; the top ten hold 1% to 1.5%. V was pared by 3 bases and J by 4 bases, with 6 bases of the junction left unmatched. CDR1 and CDR2 from the germline V gene are LNHDA and SQIVND (reference sequence). This CDR3 has 14 residues. Sequenced here: CD4+ or CD8+ T cells sorted from blood, sampled in a trial of the OX40 agonist ivuxolimab. The rearrangement links TRBV19 to TRBJ2-7, with 7 bases lining up with TRBD1. The clonotype was recovered from an adult with an advanced solid tumor such as melanoma, head and neck, liver or kidney cancer. The CDR3 DNA is TGTGCCAGTAGTATCGCGACAGGGCCGTACGAGCAGTACTTC. Translated, it gives CASSIATGPYEQYF.